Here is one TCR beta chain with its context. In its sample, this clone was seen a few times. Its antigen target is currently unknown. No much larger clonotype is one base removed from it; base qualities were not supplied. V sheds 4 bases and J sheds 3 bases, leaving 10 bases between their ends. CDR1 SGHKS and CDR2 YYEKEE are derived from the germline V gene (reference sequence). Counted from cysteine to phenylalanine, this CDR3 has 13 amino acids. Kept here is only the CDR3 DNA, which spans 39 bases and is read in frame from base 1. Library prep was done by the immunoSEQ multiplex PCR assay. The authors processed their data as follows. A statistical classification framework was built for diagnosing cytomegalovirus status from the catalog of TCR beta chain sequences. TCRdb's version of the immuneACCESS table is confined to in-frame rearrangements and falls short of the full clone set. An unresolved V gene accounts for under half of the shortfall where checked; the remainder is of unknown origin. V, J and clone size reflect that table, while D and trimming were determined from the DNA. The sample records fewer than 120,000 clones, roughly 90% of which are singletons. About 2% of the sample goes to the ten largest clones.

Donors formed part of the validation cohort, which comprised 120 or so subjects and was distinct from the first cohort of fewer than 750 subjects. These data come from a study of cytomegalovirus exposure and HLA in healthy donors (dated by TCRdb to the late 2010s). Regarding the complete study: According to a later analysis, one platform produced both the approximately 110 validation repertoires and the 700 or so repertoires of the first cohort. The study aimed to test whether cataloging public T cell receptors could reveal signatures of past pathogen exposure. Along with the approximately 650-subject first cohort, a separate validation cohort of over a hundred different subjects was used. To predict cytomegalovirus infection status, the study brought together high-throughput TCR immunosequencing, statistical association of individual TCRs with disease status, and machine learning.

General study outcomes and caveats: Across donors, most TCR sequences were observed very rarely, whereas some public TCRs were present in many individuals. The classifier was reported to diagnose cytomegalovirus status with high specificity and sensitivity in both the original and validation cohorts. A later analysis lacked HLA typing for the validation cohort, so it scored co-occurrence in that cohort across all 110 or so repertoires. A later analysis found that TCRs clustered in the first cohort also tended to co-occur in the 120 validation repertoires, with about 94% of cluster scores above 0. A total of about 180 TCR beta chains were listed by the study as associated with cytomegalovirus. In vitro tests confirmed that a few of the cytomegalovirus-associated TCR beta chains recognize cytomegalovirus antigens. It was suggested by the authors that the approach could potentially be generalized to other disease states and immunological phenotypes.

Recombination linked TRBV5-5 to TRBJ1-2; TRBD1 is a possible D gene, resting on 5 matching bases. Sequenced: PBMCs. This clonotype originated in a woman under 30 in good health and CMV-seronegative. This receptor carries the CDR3 CASSLQDYYGYTF. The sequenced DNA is TGTGCCAGCAGCCTACAGGATTACTATGGCTACACCTTC.